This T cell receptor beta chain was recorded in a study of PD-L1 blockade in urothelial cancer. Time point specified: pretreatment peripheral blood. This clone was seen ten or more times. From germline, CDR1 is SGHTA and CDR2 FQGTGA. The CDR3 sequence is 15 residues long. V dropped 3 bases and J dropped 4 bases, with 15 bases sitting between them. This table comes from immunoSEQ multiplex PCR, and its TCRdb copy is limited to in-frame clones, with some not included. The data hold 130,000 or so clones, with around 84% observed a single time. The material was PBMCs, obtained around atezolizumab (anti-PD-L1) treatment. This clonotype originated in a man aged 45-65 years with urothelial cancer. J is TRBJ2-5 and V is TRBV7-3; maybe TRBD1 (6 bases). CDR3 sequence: CASSFQSGRGETQYF. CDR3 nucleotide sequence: TGTGCCAGCAGCTTTCAAAGCGGCAGGGGAGAGACCCAGTACTTC.